Below, 24 T cell receptor beta chains from the same sample are listed, as sequenced in a study of blood T cell repertoires in COVID-19. Assay used: immunoSEQ multiplex PCR; TCRdb lists only in-frame clones, some missing. The data hold 200,000 to 250,000 clones, with roughly 84% observed a single time. The sample was peripheral blood. These receptors were obtained from a man aged 40-49 years with active or convalescent COVID-19.

A remark on this clone: Other nucleotide sequences from this sample produce the same CDR3. The rearrangement links TRBV2 to TRBJ1-5; 7 bases are a match to TRBD1. With 5 bases clipped from V and 1 base from J, the junction kept 5 bases outside the gene matches. The CDR3 runs to 15 residues. Germline values: CDR1 SNHLY, CDR2 FYNNEI. The CDR3 region is CASSSGQLSNQPQHF. The CDR3 DNA follows: TGTGCCAGCAGTTCGGGACAGCTAAGCAATCAGCCCCAGCATTTT.

The chain uses TRBV5-1 and TRBJ2-7; 10 bases map to TRBD2. The V gene's germline CDR1 is SGHRS and CDR2 YFSETQ. J gave up 7 bases and V 0 bases, and 10 bases lay outside the gene matches. This CDR3 has 16 amino acids. The CDR3 DNA follows: TGCGCCAGCAGCTTGGGCCCCTCTAGCGGGAGCACGGAGCAGTACTTC. It is translated as CASSLGPSSGSTEQYF. Based on the CDR3 plus reference TRBV5-1 and TRBJ2-7, the full variable domain is KAGVTQTPRYLIKTRGQQVTLSCSPISGHRSVSWYQQTPGQGLQFLFEYFSETQRNKGNFPGRFSGRQFSNSRSEMNVSTLELGDSALYLCASSLGPSSGSTEQYFGPGTRLTVT.

The chain carries TRBV11-2 and TRBJ1-3; 7 bases match TRBD1. CDR1 is SGHAT, CDR2 FQNNGV, per germline. After removal of 4 bases from V and 3 bases from J, the junction contained 3 bases not matched to a gene. The CDR3 is 14 amino acids. CDR3 residues: CASSSNRGGNTIYF. As DNA, the CDR3 is TGTGCCAGCAGCTCCAACAGGGGTGGAAACACCATATATTTT. Full variable domain (missing parts from reference TRBV11-2 and TRBJ1-3): EAGVAQSPRYKIIEKRQSVAFWCNPISGHATLYWYQQILGQGPKLLIQFQNNGVVDDSQLPKDRFSAERLKGVDSTLKIQPAKLEDSAVYLCASSSNRGGNTIYFGEGSWLTVV.

The genes are TRBV7-9 and TRBJ1-3; D is ambiguous. The V gene's germline CDR1 is SEHNR and CDR2 FQNEAQ (reference sequence). Trimming stripped 6 bases from V and 4 bases from J, with 10 bases between. CDR3 size: 13 residues. This CDR3 reads CASRPQTGNTIYF. Written as DNA, the CDR3 is TGTGCCAGCAGGCCACAGACAGGAAACACCATATATTTT.

V is TRBV3-1 (or the pseudogene TRBV3-2) and J is TRBJ2-2, with 11 bases matching TRBD1. The CDR3 runs to 18 residues. Trimming took 0 bases from V and 3 from J; bases not matched to a gene: 6. Germline-derived CDR1 and CDR2 are LGHDT and YNNKEL (reference sequence). The CDR3 DNA follows: TGTGCCAGCAGCCAAGATCGGGGACAGGGGGAGGACACCGGGGAGCTGTTTTTT. Amino acid sequence: CASSQDRGQGEDTGELFF.

This clone has a single count. The rearrangement uses TRBV7-3 and TRBJ2-3, with D possibly being TRBD2 (6 bases). The germline V and J ends were trimmed by 4 bases and 11 bases, with 16 bases remaining between them. CDR3 length equals 13 residues. Germline CDR1 and CDR2: SGHTA and FQGTGA. The CDR3: CASSSGGEIGQYF. The DNA for the CDR3 is TGTGCCAGCAGCTCCGGGGGAGAGATTGGGCAGTATTTT.

This sequence joins TRBV12-3 or TRBV12-4 and TRBJ1-2; D is unclear. Trimming stripped 2 bases from V and 7 bases from J, with 11 bases between. The CDR3 runs to 13 residues. The CDR3 DNA sequence: TGTGCCAGCAGTTTAAGAAACGAGGGTGGCTACACCTTC. This sequence encodes CASSLRNEGGYTF.

This rearrangement joins TRBV14 to TRBJ2-3; possible D gene TRBD2, 6 bases. CDR3 size: 15 residues. CDR1 and CDR2 (germline): SGHDN, FVKESK. Trimming removed 4 bases at V and 4 bases at J, with 15 bases between. CDR3 loop: CASSPTRGRADTQYF. The CDR3 nucleotides read TGTGCCAGCAGCCCTACCCGGGGGAGAGCAGATACGCAGTATTTT.

Here the CDR3 DNA reads TGTGCCTGGAGTATAGGACAGTATAATTCACCCCTCCACTTT. Protein sequence: CAWSIGQYNSPLHF. V and J are TRBV30 and TRBJ1-6; D is perhaps TRBD1 (6 bases). Germline CDR1 is GTSNPN and CDR2 is SVGIG (reference sequence). There are 14 residues in the CDR3. V was clipped by 2 bases and J by 4 bases, with 9 bases between them. The variable domain in full, with the rest retrieved from reference TRBV30 and TRBJ1-6, is SQTIHQWPATLVQPVGSPLSLECTVEGTSNPNLYWYRQAAGRGLQLLFYSVGIGQISSEVPQNLSASRPQDRQFILSSKKLLLSDSGFYLCAWSIGQYNSPLHFGNGTRLTVT.

The rearrangement joins TRBV5-4 to TRBJ2-7; 8 bases are a match to TRBD1. Per germline, CDR1 SGHNT and CDR2 YYREEE (reference sequence). After removal of 3 bases from V and 1 base from J, the junction contained 6 bases not matched to a gene. This CDR3 has 15 residues. The chain's CDR3 is CASSSRTGISYEQYF. In DNA, the CDR3 is TGTGCCAGCAGCTCCCGGACAGGGATATCCTACGAGCAGTACTTC.

V is TRBV5-4 and J is TRBJ2-1, with D possibly matching TRBD2 (5 bases). V gave up 4 bases and J gave up 1 base, with 15 bases separating them. Germline loops: CDR1 SGHNT, CDR2 YYREEE (reference sequence). The CDR3 consists of 16 residues. CDR3 DNA: TGTGCCAGCAGCGCCCCCCGGGGTAAGTCCTACAATGAGCAGTTCTTC. It is translated as CASSAPRGKSYNEQFF. Drawing the rest from reference TRBV5-4 and TRBJ2-1, the complete variable domain is ETGVTQSPTHLIKTRGQQVTLRCSSQSGHNTVSWYQQALGQGPQFIFQYYREEENGRGNFPPRFSGLQFPNYSSELNVNALELDDSALYLCASSAPRGKSYNEQFFGPGTRLTVL.

The J gene is TRBJ2-7, the V gene TRBV5-4; 11 nucleotides match TRBD1. The V gene's germline CDR1 is SGHNT and CDR2 YYREEE (reference sequence). This CDR3 contains 14 residues. J lost 6 bases, V lost 4 bases, and 6 bases had no gene match. CDR3: CASSQGTGGSEQYF. In DNA form, the CDR3 reads TGTGCCAGCAGCCAAGGGACAGGGGGAAGCGAGCAGTACTTC.

The DNA of the CDR3 is TGTGCCAGCAGCTTATCCGGGACAGGGATATCAGGGAACTATGGCTACACCTTC. Encoded protein: CASSLSGTGISGNYGYTF. The gene calls are TRBV7-3 and TRBJ1-2, with TRBD1 matching over 9 bases. The germline gives CDR1 SGHTA, CDR2 FQGTGA. The CDR3 has 18 residues. Germline trimming cut 2 bases from V and 2 bases from J; bases unmatched to any gene: 12. Full variable domain (remainder filled in from reference TRBV7-3 and TRBJ1-2): GAGVSQTPSNKVTEKGKYVELRCDPISGHTALYWYRQSLGQGPEFLIYFQGTGAADDSGLPNDRFFAVRPEGSVSTLKIQRTERGDSAVYLCASSLSGTGISGNYGYTFGSGTRLTVV.

This chain uses TRBV19 with TRBJ2-1, with 11 bases that match TRBD1. J gave up 12 bases and V 7 bases, and 8 bases lay outside the gene matches. The germline CDR1 and CDR2 sequences are LNHDA and SQIVND (reference sequence). CDR3 length equals 13 residues. CDR3 in DNA: TGTGCCAGTAATCCGGGACAGGGGGTCGGGCAGTTCTTC. It translates to CASNPGQGVGQFF.

The CDR3 spells CATSDRLALQPQHF. The DNA of the CDR3 is TGTGCCACCAGTGATCGTTTGGCATTACAGCCCCAGCATTTT. The chain links TRBV24-1 to TRBJ1-5; unclear D gene. The CDR3 runs 14 residues. Germline V gene lookup returns CDR1 KGHDR and CDR2 SFDVKD. The V end was cut by 3 bases, the J end by 7 bases, with 12 bases between.

J is TRBJ2-5 and V is TRBV12-5; a weak D match, TRBD2 (6 bases). The germline V gene has CDR1 LGHNT and CDR2 FRNRAP. V shed 2 bases and J shed 1 base, with 8 bases lying between them. The CDR3 sequence is 14 residues long. CDR3: CASGLSGLQETQYF. CDR3 DNA sequence: TGTGCTAGTGGTTTGAGCGGGCTCCAAGAGACCCAGTACTTC.

This sequence joins TRBV6-4 and TRBJ2-1, with 10 bases matching TRBD2. Per germline, CDR1 MRHNA and CDR2 SNTAGT. After removal of 2 bases from V and 6 bases from J, the junction contained 1 base not matched to a gene. The CDR3 is 14 residues long. Here the CDR3 reads CASSDSGGANEQFF. In DNA form, the CDR3 reads TGTGCCAGCAGTGACAGCGGGGGGGCCAATGAGCAGTTCTTC.

The CDR3 DNA reads TGCGCCAGCAGCCGGACGACAGGGTTTGAGACCCAGTACTTC. This sequence encodes CASSRTTGFETQYF. The chain uses TRBV5-1 and TRBJ2-5; 7 nucleotides align to TRBD1. The V gene's germline CDR1 is SGHRS and CDR2 YFSETQ. CDR3 length: 14 amino acids. Trimming at V came to 4 bases and at J to 5 bases, leaving 8 bases not matched to a gene.

V is TRBV6-6 and J is TRBJ2-1; weak D call: TRBD2 (6 bases). The CDR3 has 16 residues. The V and J ends lost 6 bases and 5 bases respectively, with 20 bases between them. The germline V gene encodes CDR1 MNHNY and CDR2 SVGAGI (reference sequence). This CDR3 is CASRFLSGPNDNEQFF. The CDR3 DNA sequence: TGTGCCAGCAGATTCCTTAGCGGACCTAACGACAATGAGCAGTTCTTC.

The chain links TRBV12-3 or TRBV12-4 to TRBJ1-4; tentative D call: TRBD1 (5 bases). The V end was cut by 3 bases, the J end by 4 bases, with 6 bases between. The CDR3 covers 13 residues. The CDR3 DNA sequence: TGTGCCAGCAGTTTCGGGGGTAATGAAAAACTGTTTTTT. Its protein is CASSFGGNEKLFF.

The rearrangement joins TRBV28 to TRBJ1-2, with D possibly TRBD1 on 5 matching bases. Trimming removed 6 bases from V and 6 bases from J, with 20 bases in between. CDR1 is MDHEN and CDR2 is SYDVKM in the germline V gene. The CDR3 contains 15 residues. CDR3 in amino acids: CASSLPGGGGDGYTF. The DNA for the CDR3 is TGTGCCAGCAGCCTCCCTGGGGGGGGAGGGGATGGCTACACCTTC.

The chain recombines TRBV7-9 with TRBJ1-3; 7 nucleotides line up with TRBD1. J lost 2 bases, V lost 4 bases, and 2 bases had no gene match. The CDR3 spans 14 residues. CDR1 SEHNR and CDR2 FQNEAQ come from the germline V gene (reference sequence). CDR3 in amino acids: CASSSGQTGNTIYF. In DNA, the CDR3 is TGTGCCAGCAGCTCGGGACAGACTGGAAACACCATATATTTT. The variable domain in full, completed from reference TRBV7-9 and TRBJ1-3, reads DTGVSQNPRHKITKRGQNVTFRCDPISEHNRLYWYRQTLGQGPEFLTYFQNEAQLEKSRLLSDRFSAERPKGSFSTLEIQRTEQGDSAMYLCASSSGQTGNTIYFGEGSWLTVV.

The chain links TRBV27 to TRBJ2-7; TRBD2 agrees at 13 bases. The CDR3 is 15 residues long. V shed 3 bases, J shed 2 bases, and the junction held 1 base outside the gene matches. CDR1 and CDR2 from the germline V gene are MNHEY and SMNVEV (reference sequence). CDR3: CASSFGLAGAYEQYF. CDR3 DNA: TGTGCCAGCAGTTTCGGACTAGCGGGAGCCTACGAGCAGTACTTC.

This chain links TRBV7-9 with TRBJ1-1; maybe TRBD1 (5 bases). The CDR3 covers 13 residues. CDR1 and CDR2 (germline): SEHNR, FQNEAQ (reference sequence). Trimming removed 5 bases from V and 1 base from J, with 8 bases in between. The CDR3 DNA reads as TGTGCCAGCAGCGCCGGACAGAACACTGAAGCTTTCTTT. Protein: CASSAGQNTEAFF.